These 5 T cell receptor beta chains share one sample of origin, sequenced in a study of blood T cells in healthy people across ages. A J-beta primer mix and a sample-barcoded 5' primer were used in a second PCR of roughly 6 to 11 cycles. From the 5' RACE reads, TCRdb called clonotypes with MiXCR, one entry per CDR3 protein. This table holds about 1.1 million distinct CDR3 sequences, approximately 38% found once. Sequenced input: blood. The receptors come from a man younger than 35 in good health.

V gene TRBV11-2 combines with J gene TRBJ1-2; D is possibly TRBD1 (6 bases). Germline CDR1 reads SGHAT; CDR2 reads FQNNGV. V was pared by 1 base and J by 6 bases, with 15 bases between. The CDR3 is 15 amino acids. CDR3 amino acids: CASSLVRGRLDGYTF. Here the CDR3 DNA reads TGTGCCAGCAGCTTAGTACGGGGGCGCTTGGATGGCTACACCTTC. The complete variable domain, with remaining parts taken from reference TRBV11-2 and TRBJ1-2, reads EAGVAQSPRYKIIEKRQSVAFWCNPISGHATLYWYQQILGQGPKLLIQFQNNGVVDDSQLPKDRFSAERLKGVDSTLKIQPAKLEDSAVYLCASSLVRGRLDGYTFGSGTRLTVV.

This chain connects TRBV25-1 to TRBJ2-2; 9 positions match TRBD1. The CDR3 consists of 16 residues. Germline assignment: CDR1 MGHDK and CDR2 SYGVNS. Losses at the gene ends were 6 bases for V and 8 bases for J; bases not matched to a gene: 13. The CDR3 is CASRQGAERTPGELFF. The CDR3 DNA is TGTGCCAGCAGACAGGGGGCCGAACGAACACCGGGGGAGCTGTTTTTT.

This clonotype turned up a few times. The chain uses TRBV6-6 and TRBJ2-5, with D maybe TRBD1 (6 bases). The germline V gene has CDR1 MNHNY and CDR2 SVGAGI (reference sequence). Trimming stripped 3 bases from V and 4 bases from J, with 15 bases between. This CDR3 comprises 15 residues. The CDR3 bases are TGTGCCAGCAGTTATCAGGGGCGCGTGGGAGAGACCCAGTACTTC. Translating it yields CASSYQGRVGETQYF.

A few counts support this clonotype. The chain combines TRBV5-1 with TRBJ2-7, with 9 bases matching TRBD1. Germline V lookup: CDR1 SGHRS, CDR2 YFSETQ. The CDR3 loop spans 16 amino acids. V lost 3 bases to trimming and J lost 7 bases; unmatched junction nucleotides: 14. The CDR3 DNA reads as TGCGCCAGCAGCTCCTCGCCGGGACAGGGTTTCTATGAGCAGTACTTC. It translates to CASSSSPGQGFYEQYF.

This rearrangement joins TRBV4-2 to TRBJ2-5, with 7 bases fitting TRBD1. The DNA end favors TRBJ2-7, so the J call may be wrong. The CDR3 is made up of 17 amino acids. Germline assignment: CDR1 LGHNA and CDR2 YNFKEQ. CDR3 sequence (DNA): TGTGCCAGCAGCCAAGATGCCCGGGCAGGGGGTATCAACGAGCAGTACTTC. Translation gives CASSQDARAGGINEQYF.